This T cell receptor (beta chain) was recovered during a study of cytomegalovirus exposure and HLA in healthy donors. Study outcomes and limitations: The majority of TCR sequences were rare, yet some public TCRs appeared in many donors. Later on, analysis showed that most CMV-associated TCR beta chains appeared to be HLA-restricted.

It was with 60 Vbeta and 13 Jbeta primers that the PCR ran. Sequencing was performed with immunoSEQ multiplex PCR; in TCRdb, only in-frame clones are kept and a portion is missing. The table has around 100,000 clones, around 61% seen once. This clone was seen once. Its matching antigen is unknown. CDR1 is MNHEY, CDR2 SMNVEV, per germline (reference sequence). There are 13 residues in the CDR3. V trimming: 7 bases; J trimming: 6 bases; junction bases outside the gene matches: 6. This chain links TRBV27 with TRBJ2-5, with 9 bases that match TRBD1. This receptor was taken from a woman aged 45-60 years in good health and CMV-seronegative. The sample was PBMCs. The CDR3: CASNPTGGQTQYF. The CDR3 nucleotides are TGTGCCAGCAACCCGACAGGGGGACAGACCCAGTACTTC.